The TCR beta chain under discussion was sequenced for a study of blood T cell repertoires in COVID-19 (TCRdb year 2020). In terms of the full investigation: Samples covering the acute and convalescent phases of COVID-19 were provided by collaborators in the United States, Italy and Spain. Samples were obtained from the ongoing ImmuneRACE study (first 160 participants) and from 1,254 subjects provided by 6 global collaborators. The sample metadata nearly always contained a de-identified subject ID, COVID-19 status, age in years and sex. Where available, HLA class I and class II types were obtained from metadata supplied by the sample provider rather than from assay-based typing. The material from the prospective study consisted of cDNA or gDNA derived from T cells, B-cell-depleted T cells, or PBMCs. The repertoires were made available in a free public database intended to serve as a resource for research on the immune response to SARS-CoV-2. The dataset comprised deeply sampled blood TCRbeta repertoires from subjects exposed to, actively infected with, or recovered from COVID-19. The paper as a whole reports these results and caveats: How much clinical and demographic metadata was included differed by source and by participant, and the metadata was provided uncurated.

The collaborating institutions used their own protocols to collect whole blood in K2EDTA tubes. For TCRbeta analysis, collaborators shipped samples in one of three forms: frozen whole blood, isolated PBMCs, or DNA extracted from either of those sample types. The immunoSEQ Assay, a bias-controlled multiplex PCR, was used to amplify TCRbeta CDR3 regions from genomic DNA. Under the source paper's analysis protocol: The number of nucleated cells in each sample was estimated from the amplification of reference gene primers within the assay. To quantify the absolute abundance of each unique TCRbeta CDR3 rearrangement, sequence reads were collapsed and filtered. For each sample, productive Simpson clonality was calculated as the square root of Simpson's diversity index across productive rearrangements. TCRdb took this table from immuneACCESS and kept in-frame rearrangements with V and J called. Such tables lack part of the clones; where checked against another copy, unresolved V genes explain under half of the gap, and the rest is unexplained. V, J and clone size derive from that table, while D and trimming were established from the DNA sequence. A total of approximately 130,000 clones appear in this sample, around 89% of them only once. The top ten constitute 25% to 30% of the sample.

V and J are truncated by 2 bases and 0 bases respectively, leaving an intervening sequence of 9 bases. Taken from cysteine to phenylalanine, the CDR3 has 15 residues. Solely the CDR3 DNA is kept, with 45 bases framed from the first base. CDR1 and CDR2 are read off the germline V gene as ENHRY and SYGVKD. A word on this clone: The antigen it recognizes is unknown. No much larger clone is present one base from it, and per-base qualities are unavailable.

This clonotype originated in a man aged 65-85 years with active or convalescent COVID-19. The chain joins TRBV10-3 to TRBJ2-3, and perhaps TRBD1 as D gene, on 5 matching bases. The specimen was peripheral blood. The sequenced DNA is TGTGCCATCAGTGAGCTACAGGCGAGCACAGATACGCAGTATTTT. It codes for CAISELQASTDTQYF.